This T cell receptor beta chain appears in the sequencing data of a study of shared clonotypes between healthy human individuals. Study observations and caveats: A few donors had around 5.2% of their naive CD4 clonotypes in common. Sequencing depth was expected to affect clonotype sharing among donors.

CD8 cells regarded as naive lacked CD45RO, were positively chosen for CCR7, and omitted terminally differentiated effector memory CD45RA+ cells. Each sample came from a Caucasian adult donor living in Nashville, Tennessee. In replicate PCRs of sorted subsets, roughly 210 ng DNA, approximately 30,000 T cell genomes, was used. Assay used: immunoSEQ multiplex PCR; TCRdb lists only in-frame clones, some missing. The table lists around 1.9 million clones, around 93% of them singletons. As for this clone: Its target is unknown.

Germline-derived CDR1 and CDR2 are SGHAT and FQNNGV. This CDR3 is 15 amino acids long. V shed 5 bases and J 5 bases; nucleotides not matched to a gene: 8. J is TRBJ2-3 and V is TRBV11-2, with 9 nucleotides matching TRBD2. The source is a man aged 18-30 years in good health. Some clones in this sample may be carry-over from other donors' samples. Material: naive CD8+ T cells from PBMCs. This CDR3 is CASSRSGSRGDTQYF. CDR3 coding DNA: TGTGCCAGCAGCCGTAGCGGGAGTCGGGGAGATACGCAGTATTTT.